Each of the 15 T cell receptor beta chains below was sequenced from the same sample in a study of cytotoxic CD8 clonotypes in ibrutinib-treated CLL. Generated by immunoSEQ multiplex PCR, the TCRdb table keeps only in-frame clones and is missing some. The data show approximately 200,000 clones, over 60% seen once. The sequencing used PBMCs, collected after 24 months of ibrutinib treatment. The receptors originated from a human donor with chronic lymphocytic leukemia.

This clone has a handful of counts. This sequence joins TRBV28 and TRBJ1-5, with 7 positions matching TRBD1. Trimming took 5 bases from V and 2 from J; bases not matched to a gene: 6. The germline gives CDR1 MDHEN, CDR2 SYDVKM. This CDR3 contains 15 residues. The CDR3 reads CASSANDRGNQPQHF. DNA of the CDR3: TGTGCCAGCAGTGCGAACGACAGGGGCAATCAGCCCCAGCATTTT. Filled out from reference TRBV28 and TRBJ1-5, the complete variable domain reads DVKVTQSSRYLVKRTGEKVFLECVQDMDHENMFWYRQDPGLGLRLIYFSYDVKMKEKGDIPEGYSVSREKKERFSLILESASTNQTSMYLCASSANDRGNQPQHFGDGTRLSIL.

This chain uses TRBV7-6 with TRBJ2-5; D unresolved. The CDR3 loop spans 14 amino acids. Germline CDR1 is SGHVS and CDR2 is FNYEAQ. V dropped 5 bases and J dropped 5 bases, with 15 bases sitting between them. CDR3 sequence reads: CASSPRGLVETQYF. CDR3 sequence (DNA): TGTGCCAGCAGCCCGAGAGGTCTTGTGGAGACCCAGTACTTC.

The chain couples TRBV11-3 to TRBJ2-7, with unresolved D. CDR1 and CDR2 from the germline V gene are SGHNT and YENEEA. This CDR3 region has 11 residues. V was shortened by 2 bases and J by 6 bases, with 5 bases between the two germline ends. CDR3 coding DNA: TGTGCCAGCAGCTTACTGAGCGAGCAGTACTTC. Protein product: CASSLLSEQYF.

This chain links TRBV28 with TRBJ1-4; D not resolved. The CDR3 is made up of 11 amino acids. Germline lookup yields CDR1 MDHEN and CDR2 SYDVKM. Trimming shortened V by 1 base and J by 6 bases, and 0 bases separated the two germline ends. The CDR3 reads CASSLYEKLFF. Written as DNA, the CDR3 is TGTGCCAGCAGTTTATATGAAAAACTGTTTTTT.

The chain is built from TRBV10-2 and TRBJ1-2; D call uncertain. This CDR3 is 12 amino acids long. CDR1 is WSHSY, CDR2 SAAADI, per germline. V lost 4 bases and J 8 bases, leaving 11 bases between the germline ends. CDR3 loop: CASSGPRRGYTF. CDR3 nucleotide sequence: TGCGCCAGCAGTGGGCCCAGACGGGGCTACACCTTC.

This clone was seen more than once but under ten times. The chain links TRBV12-2 to TRBJ2-3; the D segment call TRBD2 is taken from the table without a DNA check. TRBV12-2 is marked as a pseudogene. CDR3 length: 16 residues. In DNA form, the CDR3 reads TGTGCAAGTCGCTTAGGGGAGGGAGGGAACACAGATACGCAGTATTTT. Its protein product is CASRLGEGGNTDTQYF.

This clone came up a few times. The rearrangement joins TRBV29-1 to TRBJ2-7, with D possibly being TRBD1 (6 bases). V was clipped by 7 bases and J by 3 bases, with 19 bases between them. Germline V gene sequence: CDR1 SQVTM, CDR2 ANQGSEA. CDR3 length: 14 amino acids. In DNA form, the CDR3 reads TGCAGCGCCAAACTACAGGGAATAAACTACGAGCAGTACTTC. Translating gives CSAKLQGINYEQYF.

CDR3 region: CASSPDSPGLPGVSYNEQFF. The DNA for the CDR3 is TGTGCCAGCTCACCGGACAGCCCGGGACTACCCGGCGTCAGCTACAATGAGCAGTTCTTC. The genes are TRBV18 and TRBJ2-1; possibly TRBD2 for D (7 bases). CDR1 KGHSH and CDR2 LQKENI come from the germline V gene. There are 20 residues in the CDR3. Trimming took 3 bases from V and 3 from J, leaving 27 bases between them.

The V and J genes are TRBV19 and TRBJ2-3; TRBD2 aligns across 9 bases. With V trimmed by 4 bases and J by 2 bases, 4 bases remained unmatched. Germline assignment: CDR1 LNHDA and CDR2 SQIVND (reference sequence). The CDR3 spans 15 residues. CDR3 bases: TGTGCCAGTAGTACCGTAGCGGGAGACACAGATACGCAGTATTTT. As protein: CASSTVAGDTDTQYF.

V is TRBV6-5 and J is TRBJ2-3; 9 bases are a match to TRBD2. Per germline, CDR1 MNHEY and CDR2 SVGAGI. J gave up 2 bases and V 7 bases, and 4 bases lay outside the gene matches. CDR3 length: 14 residues. The CDR3 sequence is CASMTSGYTDTQYF. DNA of the CDR3: TGTGCCAGCATGACTAGCGGTTACACAGATACGCAGTATTTT.

This clone was observed a few times. V usage is TRBV18 and J usage is TRBJ2-2; 8 nucleotides match TRBD1. The CDR3 loop spans 16 amino acids. Germline lookup yields CDR1 KGHSH and CDR2 LQKENI. J lost 5 bases, V lost 1 base, and 6 bases had no gene match. CDR3 protein: CASSPLWQGATGELFF. The CDR3, as DNA: TGTGCCAGCTCACCACTATGGCAGGGGGCTACCGGGGAGCTGTTTTTT.

The rearrangement links TRBV7-2 to TRBJ2-1; D not certain. CDR3 length: 13 residues. V was pared by 4 bases and J by 5 bases, with 9 bases between. Germline V gives CDR1 SGHTA, CDR2 FQGNSA. The CDR3 DNA is TGTGCCAGCAGCTGGAACGGAAACAATGAGCAGTTCTTC. Protein sequence: CASSWNGNNEQFF.

The table lists this clone with a count of one. This chain connects TRBV11-2 to TRBJ2-7; D remains ambiguous. The CDR3 runs 14 residues. Germline-derived CDR1 and CDR2 are SGHAT and FQNNGV. Trimming pared 2 bases from V and 6 bases from J, leaving 14 bases between. This CDR3 is CASSLTRSLSEQYF. The CDR3 coding sequence is TGTGCCAGCAGCTTAACCCGGTCACTAAGCGAGCAGTACTTC.

This chain joins TRBV7-3 and TRBJ2-7, with 10 nucleotides matching TRBD2. The trim removed 2 bases at V and 6 bases at J, leaving 4 bases unmatched. This CDR3 comprises 14 residues. Germline V gene sequence: CDR1 SGHTA, CDR2 FQGTGA. The CDR3 reads CASSLAAGGPEQYF. In nucleotides, the CDR3 is TGTGCCAGCAGCTTAGCAGCGGGAGGGCCCGAGCAGTACTTC. The whole variable domain, remainder taken from reference TRBV7-3 and TRBJ2-7, is GAGVSQTPSNKVTEKGKYVELRCDPISGHTALYWYRQSLGQGPEFLIYFQGTGAADDSGLPNDRFFAVRPEGSVSTLKIQRTERGDSAVYLCASSLAAGGPEQYFGPGTRLTVT.

This chain joins TRBV5-8 and TRBJ2-7, with D tentatively TRBD2 (6 bases). Germline CDR1 reads SGHTS; CDR2 reads YDEGEE. There are 15 residues in the CDR3. V lost 2 bases, J lost 2 bases, and 14 bases lay in between. This chain's CDR3 is CASSFRVSGAYEQYF. The CDR3 DNA follows: TGTGCCAGCAGCTTTAGAGTTTCGGGGGCCTACGAGCAGTACTTC.